A selection of T cell receptor beta chains follows, all from one sample in a study of cytotoxic CD8 clonotypes in ibrutinib-treated CLL. Assay: immunoSEQ multiplex PCR; the TCRdb copy retains only in-frame clones and omits some. The data show 45,000 or so clones, roughly three quarters seen once. This specimen was PBMCs, taken after 12 months of ibrutinib treatment. Every receptor here comes from a human donor with chronic lymphocytic leukemia. CDR3s include the opening cysteine and the closing phenylalanine or tryptophan. A D gene is named only where the DNA matches it firmly. A clone size is listed for some rows: how often the clone was seen (once, few, many), or a class if it is expanded.

abundance	v_gene	j_gene	d_gene	CDR3aa	CDR3nt
.	TRBV6-5	TRBJ2-7	.	CASSYPSVGEQYF	TGTGCCAGCAGTTACCCGTCGGTGGGAGAGCAGTACTTC
.	TRBV7-9	TRBJ2-3	.	CASSKGTTNTDTQYF	TGTGCCAGCAGCAAGGGGACCACAAATACAGATACGCAGTATTTT
.	TRBV6-5	TRBJ2-5	TRBD2	CASSYSRLAGQTQYF	TGTGCCAGCAGTTACTCTAGACTAGCCGGTCAGACCCAGTACTTC
.	TRBV5-1	TRBJ2-2	.	CASSLDPTGELFF	TGCGCCAGCAGCTTGGACCCGACCGGGGAGCTGTTTTTT
.	TRBV18	TRBJ2-5	.	CASSLQQETQYF	TGTGCCAGCTCACTACAGCAAGAGACCCAGTACTTC
.	TRBV11-2	TRBJ1-1	.	CASSTSPGFGGRGTEAFF	TGTGCCAGCAGCACGAGTCCCGGATTTGGGGGAAGGGGCACTGAAGCTTTCTTT
.	TRBV10-3	TRBJ2-1	TRBD2	CAIRTTSGNEQFF	TGTGCCATCAGAACGACTAGCGGCAATGAGCAGTTCTTC
.	TRBV5-4	TRBJ1-1	.	CASSSRAGAEAFF	TGTGCCAGCAGCTCCAGGGCGGGCGCTGAAGCTTTCTTT
.	TRBV2	TRBJ2-7	.	CASSEAAQGLGEQYF	TGTGCCAGCAGTGAAGCGGCACAGGGCCTTGGGGAGCAGTACTTC
.	TRBV7-3	TRBJ2-7	TRBD1	CASSRGGADEQYF	TGTGCCAGCAGCCGAGGGGGCGCGGACGAGCAGTACTTC
.	TRBV11-2	TRBJ2-1	TRBD2	CASSPRGLAGGGNHNEQFF	TGTGCCAGCAGCCCCAGGGGGCTAGCGGGAGGAGGTAACCACAATGAGCAGTTCTTC
.	TRBV7-2	TRBJ1-2	.	CASSQNTNYGYTF	TGTGCCAGCAGCCAGAATACTAACTATGGCTACACCTTC
.	TRBV14	TRBJ2-1	.	CASSPWTRDRLYNEQFF	TGTGCCAGCAGCCCCTGGACGCGGGACAGATTATACAATGAGCAGTTCTTC
few	TRBV6-1	TRBJ1-1	.	CASSEGMWMNTEAFF	TGTGCCAGCAGTGAGGGGATGTGGATGAACACTGAAGCTTTCTTT
.	TRBV28	TRBJ1-1	.	CASSQATVNTEAFF	TGTGCCAGCAGTCAGGCCACCGTGAACACTGAAGCTTTCTTT
.	TRBV5-1	TRBJ2-2	TRBD1	CASSPEPETGVSTGELFF	TGCGCCAGCAGCCCCGAACCCGAAACAGGGGTGAGCACCGGGGAGCTGTTTTTT
.	TRBV7-2	TRBJ1-5	TRBD1	CASSQGQSPGPQHF	TGTGCCAGCAGCCAGGGACAGTCCCCGGGTCCCCAGCATTTT
few	TRBV4-1	TRBJ2-1	TRBD1	CASSQEPPGQGDEQFF	TGCGCCAGCAGCCAAGAGCCTCCGGGACAGGGTGATGAGCAGTTCTTC
.	TRBV30	TRBJ1-3	.	CAWSVKGGTSGNTIYF	TGTGCCTGGAGTGTAAAGGGCGGAACCTCTGGAAACACCATATATTTT
.	TRBV21-1	TRBJ2-7	.	CARRNEQYF	TGTGCCAGGCGGAACGAGCAGTACTTC
few	TRBV6-5	TRBJ2-5	.	CASQALPLQETQYF	TGTGCCAGCCAGGCTCTCCCCCTGCAAGAGACCCAGTACTTC
.	TRBV5-1	TRBJ2-2	.	CASSLAEIGELFF	TGCGCCAGCAGCTTGGCGGAGATCGGGGAGCTGTTTTTT
medium-sized	TRBV19	TRBJ1-2	.	CASTVQGRHGYTF	TGTGCCAGTACTGTCCAGGGTCGTCATGGCTACACCTTC
few	TRBV10-3	TRBJ2-2	.	CAISDRGPGELFF	TGTGCCATCAGTGATCGGGGGCCAGGGGAGCTGTTTTTT
.	TRBV7-2	TRBJ2-5	.	CASSSLVWETQYF	TGTGCCAGCAGCTCCCTCGTGTGGGAGACCCAGTACTTC
.	TRBV29-1	TRBJ1-2	.	CSVPRQGRGGDGYTF	TGCAGCGTACCTCGCCAGGGACGAGGGGGAGATGGCTACACCTTC
.	TRBV5-8	TRBJ1-5	.	CASSLAGQPQHF	TGTGCCAGCAGCTTGGCGGGTCAGCCCCAGCATTTT
.	TRBV30	TRBJ1-1	.	CAWTTGGDEAFF	TGTGCCTGGACCACTGGGGGGGACGAAGCTTTCTTT
few	TRBV27	TRBJ2-3	.	CASRTSRDTQYF	TGTGCCAGCAGGACCTCAAGGGATACGCAGTATTTT
few	TRBV7-3	TRBJ2-5	.	CASSVGVQETQYF	TGTGCCAGCAGCGTGGGAGTACAAGAGACCCAGTACTTC
.	TRBV5-6	TRBJ2-7	.	CRGRRLGAEPYEQYF	TGTCGTGGCCGGCGCCTGGGGGCCGAACCCTACGAGCAGTACTTC
.	TRBV2	TRBJ2-3	TRBD1	CASLQGALTDTQYF	TGTGCCAGCCTACAGGGGGCGCTCACAGATACGCAGTATTTT
.	TRBV19	TRBJ1-4	TRBD1	CASKAVTGGFEKLFF	TGTGCCAGTAAAGCGGTAACAGGGGGCTTCGAAAAACTGTTTTTT
once	TRBV25-1	TRBJ1-1	.	CASSQGQNTEAFF	TGTGCCAGCAGCCAAGGACAAAACACTGAAGCTTTCTTT
once	TRBV15	TRBJ2-1	.	CATSRSRTSAYNEQFF	TGTGCCACCAGCAGAAGTAGGACCTCCGCCTACAATGAGCAGTTCTTC
few	TRBV19	TRBJ1-2	TRBD1	CASSGEQGANYGYTF	TGTGCCAGTAGTGGAGAACAGGGGGCTAACTATGGCTACACCTTC